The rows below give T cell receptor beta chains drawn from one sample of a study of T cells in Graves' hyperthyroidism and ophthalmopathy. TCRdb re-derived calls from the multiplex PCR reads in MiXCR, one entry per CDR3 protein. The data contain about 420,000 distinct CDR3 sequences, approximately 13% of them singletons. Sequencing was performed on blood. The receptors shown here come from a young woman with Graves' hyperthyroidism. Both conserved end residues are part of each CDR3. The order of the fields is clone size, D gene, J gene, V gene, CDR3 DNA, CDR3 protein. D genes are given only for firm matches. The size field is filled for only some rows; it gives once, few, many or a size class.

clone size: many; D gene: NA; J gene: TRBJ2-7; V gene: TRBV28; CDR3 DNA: TGTGCCAGCAGTTTATTGTTCCGCGGGCGGTACGAGCAGTACTTC; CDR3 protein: CASSLLFRGRYEQYF
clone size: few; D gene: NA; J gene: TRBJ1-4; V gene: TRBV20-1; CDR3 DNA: TGCAGTGCTAGAGTAGAGAGGGTCCCCAGGAAACTGTTTTTT; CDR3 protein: CSARVERVPRKLFF
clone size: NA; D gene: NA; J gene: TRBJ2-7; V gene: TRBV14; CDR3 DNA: TGTGCCAGCAGCCAATTTTTCGACGAGCAGTACTTC; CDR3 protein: CASSQFFDEQYF
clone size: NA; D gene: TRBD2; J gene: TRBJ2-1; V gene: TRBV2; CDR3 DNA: TGTGCCAGCAGGGGCGTGGGAGCGGGAGGGCCCAATGAGCAGTTCTTC; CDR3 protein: CASRGVGAGGPNEQFF
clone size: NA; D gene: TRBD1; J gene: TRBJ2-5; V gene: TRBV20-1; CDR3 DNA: TGCAGTGCTAATCCAGCAGGGGGTCGGGAGACCCAGTACTTC; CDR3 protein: CSANPAGGRETQYF
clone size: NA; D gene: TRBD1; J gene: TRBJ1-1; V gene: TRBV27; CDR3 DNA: TGTGCCAGCAGAGTACAGGGGGTGAACACTGAAGCTTTCTTT; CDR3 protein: CASRVQGVNTEAFF
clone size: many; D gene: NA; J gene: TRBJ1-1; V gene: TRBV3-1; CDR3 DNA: TGTGCCAGCAGCCAAGATAGCAGGGGCACTGAAGCTTTCTTT; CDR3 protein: CASSQDSRGTEAFF
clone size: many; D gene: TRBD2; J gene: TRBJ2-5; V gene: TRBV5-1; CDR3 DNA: TGCGCCAGCAGCTTGCTCACCCGGACTAGCGGGAGGACCATGCAAGAGACCCAGTACTTC; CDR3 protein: CASSLLTRTSGRTMQETQYF
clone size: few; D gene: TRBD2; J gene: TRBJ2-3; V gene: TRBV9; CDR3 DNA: TGTGCCAGCAGCGTGACTAGCGGGAGTATGAATACGCAGTATTTT; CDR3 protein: CASSVTSGSMNTQYF
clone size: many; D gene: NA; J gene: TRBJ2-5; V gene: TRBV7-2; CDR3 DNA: TGTGCCAGCAGCCTACGCAGCTACCAAGAGACCCAGTACTTC; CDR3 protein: CASSLRSYQETQYF
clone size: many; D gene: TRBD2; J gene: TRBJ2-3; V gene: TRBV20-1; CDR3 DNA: TGCAGTGCTACCAGTTCTAGCGGGAGCACAGATACGCAGTATTTT; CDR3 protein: CSATSSSGSTDTQYF
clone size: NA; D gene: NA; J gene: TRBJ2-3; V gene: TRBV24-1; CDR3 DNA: TGTGCCACCAGTGATTCTGGCAGGGGAAGCACAGATACGCAGTATTTT; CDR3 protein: CATSDSGRGSTDTQYF
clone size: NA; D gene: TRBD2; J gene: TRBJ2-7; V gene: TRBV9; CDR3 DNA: TGTGCCAGCAGCGTAGATTCTAGCGGAGTTTACGAGCAGTACTTC; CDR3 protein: CASSVDSSGVYEQYF
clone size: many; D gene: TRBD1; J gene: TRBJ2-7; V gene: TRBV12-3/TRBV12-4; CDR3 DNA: TGTGCCAGCAGCCTAGGACAGGGCACTAACTACGAGCAGTACTTC; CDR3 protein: CASSLGQGTNYEQYF
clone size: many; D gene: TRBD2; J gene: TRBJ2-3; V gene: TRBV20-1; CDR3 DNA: TGCAGTGCTAATGGCGGGAGGGCAGGTGATACGCAGTATTTT; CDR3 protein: CSANGGRAGDTQYF
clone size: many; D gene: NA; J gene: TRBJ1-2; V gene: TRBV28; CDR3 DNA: TGTGCCAGCAGGATACAGGGATTCGGCTACACCTTC; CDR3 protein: CASRIQGFGYTF
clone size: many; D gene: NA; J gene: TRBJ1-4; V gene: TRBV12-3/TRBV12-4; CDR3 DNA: TGTGCCAGCAGACCCCTTGGGGCTAATGAAAAACTGTTTTTT; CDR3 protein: CASRPLGANEKLFF
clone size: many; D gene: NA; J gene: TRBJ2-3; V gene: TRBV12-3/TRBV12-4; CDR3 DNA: TGTGCCAGCAGTGAGCGAATCCGCACAGATACGCAGTATTTT; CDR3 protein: CASSERIRTDTQYF
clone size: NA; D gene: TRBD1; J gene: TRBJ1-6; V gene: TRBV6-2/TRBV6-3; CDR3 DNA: TGTGCCAGCAGTGAACACAGGGGGCTGACCCTCCACTTT; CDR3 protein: CASSEHRGLTLHF
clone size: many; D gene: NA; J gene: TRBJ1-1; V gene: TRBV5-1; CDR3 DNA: TGCGCCAGCAGCCATACAACTAACACTGAAGCTTTCTTT; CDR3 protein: CASSHTTNTEAFF
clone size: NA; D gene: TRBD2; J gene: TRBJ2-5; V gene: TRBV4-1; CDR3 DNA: TGCGCCAGCAGCTACACCTCGACTAGCTCCGGGGAGACCCAGTACTTC; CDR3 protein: CASSYTSTSSGETQYF
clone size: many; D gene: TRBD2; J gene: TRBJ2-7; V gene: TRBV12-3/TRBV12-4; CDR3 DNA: TGTGCCAGCAGTTTAGGGACTAGCGGGAGCTACGAGCAGTACTTC; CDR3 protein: CASSLGTSGSYEQYF
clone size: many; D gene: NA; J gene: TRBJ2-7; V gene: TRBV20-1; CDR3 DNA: TGCAGTGCTAGAGAGCTTATAGTGCAATACGAGCAGTACTTC; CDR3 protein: CSARELIVQYEQYF
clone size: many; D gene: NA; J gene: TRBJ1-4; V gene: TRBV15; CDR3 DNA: TGTGCCACCAGCCGATACAGAGGTGTGGAAAAACTGTTTTTT; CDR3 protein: CATSRYRGVEKLFF
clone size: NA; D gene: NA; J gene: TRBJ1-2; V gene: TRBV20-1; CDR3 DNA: TGCAGTGCTGAGCAGGGCGCCTGGGGCTACACCTTC; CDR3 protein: CSAEQGAWGYTF
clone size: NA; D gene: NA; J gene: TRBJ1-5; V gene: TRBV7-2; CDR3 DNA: TGTGCCAGCAGCTTACTGTTCGGCAGTGAGAGCAATCAGCCCCAGCATTTT; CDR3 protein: CASSLLFGSESNQPQHF
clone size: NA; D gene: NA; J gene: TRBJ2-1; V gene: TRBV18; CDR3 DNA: TGTGCCAGCTCACCAGGGACGCCCTACAATGAGCAGTTCTTC; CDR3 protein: CASSPGTPYNEQFF
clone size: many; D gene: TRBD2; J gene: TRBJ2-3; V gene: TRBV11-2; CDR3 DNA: TGTGCCAGCAGCCTCGGACTAGGTCCAGATACGCAGTATTTT; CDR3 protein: CASSLGLGPDTQYF
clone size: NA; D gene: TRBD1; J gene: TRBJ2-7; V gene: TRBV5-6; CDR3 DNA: TGTGCCAGCAGCTTGGGGGGACAGGGGGCCACCTACGAGCAGTACTTC; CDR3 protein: CASSLGGQGATYEQYF
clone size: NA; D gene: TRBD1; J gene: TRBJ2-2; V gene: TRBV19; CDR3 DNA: TGTGCCAGTAGTACCGGGACAGGGGGTACCGGGGAGCTGTTTTTT; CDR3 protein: CASSTGTGGTGELFF
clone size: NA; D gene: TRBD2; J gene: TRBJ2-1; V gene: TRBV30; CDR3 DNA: TGTGCCTGGAGGGGACTAGCGTCAATTGAGCAGTTCTTC; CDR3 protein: CAWRGLASIEQFF
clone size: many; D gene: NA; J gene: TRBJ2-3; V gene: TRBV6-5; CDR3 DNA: TGTGCCAGCAGTTACTGGGGGGCCCAAAGGCCAGATACGCAGTATTTT; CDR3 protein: CASSYWGAQRPDTQYF
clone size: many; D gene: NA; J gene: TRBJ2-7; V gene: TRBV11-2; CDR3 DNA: TGTGCCAGCAGCTTAAGTCCCACGGGGGCCTACGAGCAGTACTTC; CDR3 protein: CASSLSPTGAYEQYF
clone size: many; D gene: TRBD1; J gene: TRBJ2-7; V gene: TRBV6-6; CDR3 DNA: TGTGCCAGCAGTTACGGGACAGACTCTACCTACGAGCAGTACTTC; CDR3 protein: CASSYGTDSTYEQYF
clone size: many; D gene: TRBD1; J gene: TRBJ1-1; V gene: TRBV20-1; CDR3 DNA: TGCAGTGCTAGAGATATCGGGACAGGGAACACTGAAGCTTTCTTT; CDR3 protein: CSARDIGTGNTEAFF
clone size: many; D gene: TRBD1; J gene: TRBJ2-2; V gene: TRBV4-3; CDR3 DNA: TGCGCCAGCAGCCTCGGGACAGGGGGAGGCGGGGAGCTGTTTTTT; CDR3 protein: CASSLGTGGGGELFF
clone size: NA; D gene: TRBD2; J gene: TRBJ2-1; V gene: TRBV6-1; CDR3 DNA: TGTGCCAGCAGGATCGGACTAGCGGGAGTCGGTTCAAATGAGCAGTTCTTC; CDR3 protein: CASRIGLAGVGSNEQFF
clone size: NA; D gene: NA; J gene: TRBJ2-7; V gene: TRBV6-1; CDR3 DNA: TGTGCCAGCAGCGGGGGTACGGACGTCCCGGCCTACGAGCAGTACTTC; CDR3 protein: CASSGGTDVPAYEQYF
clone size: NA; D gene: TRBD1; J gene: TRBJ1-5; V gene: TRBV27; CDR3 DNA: TGTGCCAGCAGTTTACAGGGGGCGCCGGTTCAGCCCCAGCATTTT; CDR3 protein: CASSLQGAPVQPQHF
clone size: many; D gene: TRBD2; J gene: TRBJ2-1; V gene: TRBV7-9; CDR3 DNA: TGTGCCAGCAGCCCCCGGAAGGGGACTAGCGGGAGCAATGAGCAGTTCTTC; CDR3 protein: CASSPRKGTSGSNEQFF
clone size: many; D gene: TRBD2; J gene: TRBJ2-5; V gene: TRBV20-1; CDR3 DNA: TGCAGTGCTAGCCAAACTAGCGGCGAAGATTTAGGGACCCAGTACTTC; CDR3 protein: CSASQTSGEDLGTQYF
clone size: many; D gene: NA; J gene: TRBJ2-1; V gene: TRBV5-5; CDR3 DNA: TGTGCCAGCAGCTTGGTCTCGGGGCGTGAGAAAGAGCAGTTCTTC; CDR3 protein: CASSLVSGREKEQFF
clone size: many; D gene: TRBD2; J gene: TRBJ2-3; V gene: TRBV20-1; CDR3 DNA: TGCAGTGCTAGATCTTACGGGACTAGCGGGAGAGCCCCGACAGATACGCAGTATTTT; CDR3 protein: CSARSYGTSGRAPTDTQYF
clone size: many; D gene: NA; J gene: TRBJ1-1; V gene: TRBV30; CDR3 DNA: TGTGCCTGGAGTGAGCCAGCCTTGAACACTGAAGCTTTCTTT; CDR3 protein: CAWSEPALNTEAFF
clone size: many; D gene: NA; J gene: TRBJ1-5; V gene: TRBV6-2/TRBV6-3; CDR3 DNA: TGTGCCAGCAGTTTGGCACTTGGACAGCCCAATCAGCCCCAGCATTTT; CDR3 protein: CASSLALGQPNQPQHF
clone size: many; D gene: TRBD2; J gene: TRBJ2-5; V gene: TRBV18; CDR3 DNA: TGTGCCAGCTCACCACTCGGGGTAGCGGGAGAGACCCAGTACTTC; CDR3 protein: CASSPLGVAGETQYF
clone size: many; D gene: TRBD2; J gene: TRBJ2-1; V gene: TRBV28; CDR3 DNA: TGTGCCAGCAGCTCGACCCGGGACTACCCCTACAATGAGCAGTTCTTC; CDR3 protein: CASSSTRDYPYNEQFF
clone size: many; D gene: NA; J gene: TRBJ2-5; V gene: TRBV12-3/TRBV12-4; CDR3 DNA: TGTGCCAGCAGGGGGCTGGGACGCGAGTACTTC; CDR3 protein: CASRGLGREYF
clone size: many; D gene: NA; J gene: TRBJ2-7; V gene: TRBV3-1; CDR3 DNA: TGTGCCAGCAGCCAAAGCCCCTACGAGCAGTACTTC; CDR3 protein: CASSQSPYEQYF
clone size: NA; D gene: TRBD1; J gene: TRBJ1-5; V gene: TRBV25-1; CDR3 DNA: TGTGCCAGCAGTCAGACAGGGAATAATCAGCCCCAGCATTTT; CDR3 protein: CASSQTGNNQPQHF
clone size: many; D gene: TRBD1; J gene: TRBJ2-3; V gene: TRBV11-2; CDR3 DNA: TGTGCCAGCAGCCGCAACAGGGGGGATGGCACAGATACGCAGTATTTT; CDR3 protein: CASSRNRGDGTDTQYF
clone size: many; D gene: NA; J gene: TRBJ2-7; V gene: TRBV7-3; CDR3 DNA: TGTGCCAGCAGCCAACAGCGAGGGGACAACTACGAGCAGTACTTC; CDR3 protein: CASSQQRGDNYEQYF